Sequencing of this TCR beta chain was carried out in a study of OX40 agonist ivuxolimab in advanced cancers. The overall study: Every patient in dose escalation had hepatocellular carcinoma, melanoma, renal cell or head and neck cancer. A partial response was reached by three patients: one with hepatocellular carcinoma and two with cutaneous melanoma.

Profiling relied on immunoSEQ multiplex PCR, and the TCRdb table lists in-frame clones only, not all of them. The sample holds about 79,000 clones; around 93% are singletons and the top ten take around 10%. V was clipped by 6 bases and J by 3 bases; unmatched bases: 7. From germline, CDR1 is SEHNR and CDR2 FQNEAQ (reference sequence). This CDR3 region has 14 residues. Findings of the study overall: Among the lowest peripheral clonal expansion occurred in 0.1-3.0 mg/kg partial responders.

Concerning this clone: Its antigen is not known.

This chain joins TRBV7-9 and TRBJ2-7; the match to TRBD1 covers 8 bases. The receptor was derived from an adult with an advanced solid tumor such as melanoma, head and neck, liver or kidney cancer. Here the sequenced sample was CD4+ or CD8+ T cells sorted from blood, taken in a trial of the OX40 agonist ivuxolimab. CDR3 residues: CASSLLDRDYEQYF. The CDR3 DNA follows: TGTGCCAGCAGTCTACTGGACAGGGACTACGAGCAGTACTTC.